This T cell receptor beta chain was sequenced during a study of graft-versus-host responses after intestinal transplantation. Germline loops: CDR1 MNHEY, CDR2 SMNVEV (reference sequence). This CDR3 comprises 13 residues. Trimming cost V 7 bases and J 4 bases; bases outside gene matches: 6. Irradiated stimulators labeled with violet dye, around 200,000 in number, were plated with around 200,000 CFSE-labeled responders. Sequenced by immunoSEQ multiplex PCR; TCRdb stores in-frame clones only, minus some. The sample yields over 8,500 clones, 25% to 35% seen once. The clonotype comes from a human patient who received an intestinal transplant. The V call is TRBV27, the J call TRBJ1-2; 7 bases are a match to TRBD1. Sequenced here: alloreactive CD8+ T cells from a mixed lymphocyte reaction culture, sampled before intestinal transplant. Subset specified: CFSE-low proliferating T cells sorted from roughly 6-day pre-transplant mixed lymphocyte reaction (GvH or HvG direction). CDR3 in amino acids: CASTRGTAYGYTF. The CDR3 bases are TGTGCCAGCACTAGGGGGACAGCCTATGGCTACACCTTC.